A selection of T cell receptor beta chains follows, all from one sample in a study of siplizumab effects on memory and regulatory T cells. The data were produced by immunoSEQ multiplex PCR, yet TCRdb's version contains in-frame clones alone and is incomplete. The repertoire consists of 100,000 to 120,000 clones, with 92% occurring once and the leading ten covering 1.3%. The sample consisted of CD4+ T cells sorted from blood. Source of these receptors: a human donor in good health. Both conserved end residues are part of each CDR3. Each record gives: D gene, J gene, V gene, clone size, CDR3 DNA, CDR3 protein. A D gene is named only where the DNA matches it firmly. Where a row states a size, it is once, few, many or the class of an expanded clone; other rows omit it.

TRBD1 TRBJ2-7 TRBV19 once TGTGCCAGTAGTCAACAGGGGGCCTCCTACGAGCAGTACTTC CASSQQGASYEQYF
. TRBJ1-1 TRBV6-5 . TGTGCCAGCAGTAGTCAGGCTCCATGGACTGAAGCTTTCTTT CASSSQAPWTEAFF
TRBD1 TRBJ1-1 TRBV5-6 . TGTGCCAGCAGCTTAGTCAGGGGGACTGAAGCTTTCTTT CASSLVRGTEAFF
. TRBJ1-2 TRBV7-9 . TGTGCCAGCAGCTTCTCCCAGACTTTAAACTATGGCTACACCTTC CASSFSQTLNYGYTF
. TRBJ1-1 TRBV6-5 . TGTGCCAGCAGTTACAAGGCAGGGCTTAACACTGAAGCTTTCTTT CASSYKAGLNTEAFF
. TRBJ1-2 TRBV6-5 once TGTGCCAGCAGTTCCCGGACGGACTCTCATGGCTACACCTTC CASSSRTDSHGYTF
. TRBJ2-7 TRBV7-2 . TGTGCCAGCAGCGTGGACAGATACGAGCAGTACTTC CASSVDRYEQYF
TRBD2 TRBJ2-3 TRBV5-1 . TGCGCCAGCAGAAGCGGGAGTGAGGCAGATACGCAGTATTTT CASRSGSEADTQYF
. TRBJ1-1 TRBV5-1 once TGCGCCAGCTCGCTCGGAACAGGGAGTCCGAGCACTGAAGCTTTCTTT CASSLGTGSPSTEAFF
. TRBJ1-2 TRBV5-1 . TGCGCCAGCAGCTTGGCCGGGACGTCTGTCTATGGCTACACCTTC CASSLAGTSVYGYTF
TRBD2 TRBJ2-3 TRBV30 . TGTGCCTGGAGCGGTACGGGGAGCGGGAGCGCAGATACGCAGTATTTT CAWSGTGSGSADTQYF
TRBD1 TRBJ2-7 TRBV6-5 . TGTGCCAGTTCCCGGGACAGGTACTACGAGCAGTACTTC CASSRDRYYEQYF
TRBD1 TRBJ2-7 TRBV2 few TGTGCCAGCTGCTCCGACAGGGACGCCTACGAGCAGTACTTC CASCSDRDAYEQYF
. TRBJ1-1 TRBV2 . TGTGCCAGCAGTGAAGTGGGGCCCGCCGTCACTGAAGCTTTCTTT CASSEVGPAVTEAFF
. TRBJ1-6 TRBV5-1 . TGCGCCAGCAGCTTAGACAGGAATTCACCCCTCCACTTT CASSLDRNSPLHF
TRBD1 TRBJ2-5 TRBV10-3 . TGTGCCATCAGTGGTCGGACAGGGGCTACTCAAGAGACCCAGTACTTC CAISGRTGATQETQYF
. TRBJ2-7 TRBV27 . TGTGCCAGCAAGAAACTAGTTGCGGCCTCCTACGAGCAGTACTTC CASKKLVAASYEQYF
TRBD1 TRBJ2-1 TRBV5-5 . TGTGCCAGCAGCTTGATCGGGACAGTCTACAATGAGCAGTTCTTC CASSLIGTVYNEQFF
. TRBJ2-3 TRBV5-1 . TGCGCCAGCAGCCCGACAGTCACAGATACGCAGTATTTT CASSPTVTDTQYF
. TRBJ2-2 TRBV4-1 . TGCGCCAGCAGCTTACTAAGCGGATTCACCGGGGAGCTGTTTTTT CASSLLSGFTGELFF
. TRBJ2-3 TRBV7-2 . TGTGCCAGCACCCGGGGGGCTTCCACAGATACGCAGTATTTT CASTRGASTDTQYF
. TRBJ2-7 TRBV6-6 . TGTGCCAGCAGTAATAAGGCCTACGAGCAGTACTTC CASSNKAYEQYF
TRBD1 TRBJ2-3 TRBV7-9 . TGTGCCAGCAGGGGACAGAGCACAGATACGCAGTATTTT CASRGQSTDTQYF
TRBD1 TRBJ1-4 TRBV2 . TGTGCCAGCAGTGAGGGACAGGGGGCAAATGAAAAACTGTTTTTT CASSEGQGANEKLFF
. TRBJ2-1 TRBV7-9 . TGTGCCAGCAGCTCCGCTAGCTACAATGAGCAGTTCTTC CASSSASYNEQFF
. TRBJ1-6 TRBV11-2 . TGTGCCAGCAGCTTAGGTTGGGCAGGCTATAATTCACCCCTCCACTTT CASSLGWAGYNSPLHF
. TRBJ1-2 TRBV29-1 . TGCAGCGTTGAAGAGAATAGGGTTGGAGCTAACTATGGCTACACCTTC CSVEENRVGANYGYTF
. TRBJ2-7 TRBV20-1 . TGCAGTGCTAGTGATAACGAGCAGTACTTC CSASDNEQYF
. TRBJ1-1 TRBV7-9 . TGTGCCAGCAGCCTGGGGTTCGAGGGGAGCACTGAAGCTTTCTTT CASSLGFEGSTEAFF
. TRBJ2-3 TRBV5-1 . TGCGCCAGCAGCTGGCTCCCTGGCGGGTCTACAGATACGCAGTATTTT CASSWLPGGSTDTQYF
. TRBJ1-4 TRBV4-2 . TGTGCCAGCAGCCAAGTGCTAGTTCGACCCACGGGTGAAAAACTGTTTTTT CASSQVLVRPTGEKLFF
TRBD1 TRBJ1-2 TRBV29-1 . TGCAGCGCCGGGGACAGCCCTCCTGGCTACACCTTC CSAGDSPPGYTF
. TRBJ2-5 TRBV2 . TGTGCCAGCACTAGCGTCGGGCGCGAGACCCAGTACTTC CASTSVGRETQYF
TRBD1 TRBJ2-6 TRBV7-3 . TGTGCCAGCAGCTTCGGACAGGGGGCGGATCCCGGGGCCAACGTCCTGACTTTC CASSFGQGADPGANVLTF
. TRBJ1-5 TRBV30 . TGTGCCTGGAGTGTAGGGGGGGGCGGCAATCAGCCCCAGCATTTT CAWSVGGGGNQPQHF
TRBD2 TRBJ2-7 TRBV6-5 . TGTGCCAGCAGTTACTCGCGACTAGCAGGGTACGAGCAGTACTTC CASSYSRLAGYEQYF
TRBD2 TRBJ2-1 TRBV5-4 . TGTGCCAGCAGCTTTAGCGGGAGTTACAATGAGCAGTTCTTC CASSFSGSYNEQFF
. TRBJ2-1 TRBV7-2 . TGTGCCAGCAGTTCGTTGGGGGGCTACAATGAGCAGTTCTTC CASSSLGGYNEQFF
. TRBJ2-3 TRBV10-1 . TGCGCCAGCAGCGAAGACTATAGCACAGATACGCAGTATTTT CASSEDYSTDTQYF
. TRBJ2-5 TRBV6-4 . TGTGCCAGCAGTCCGACGGACCAAGAGACCCAGTACTTC CASSPTDQETQYF
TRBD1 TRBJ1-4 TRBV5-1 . TGCGCCAGCAGCTTGGTGTCAGGGGGCGACGGGGAAGGAGAAAAACTGTTTTTT CASSLVSGGDGEGEKLFF
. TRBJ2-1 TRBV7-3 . TGTGCCAGCAGCTTAGACGTTAGCTCCTACAATGAGCAGTTCTTC CASSLDVSSYNEQFF
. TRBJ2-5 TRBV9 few TGTGCCAGCAGCGTAGGTGGCGCTACCCTCGAGACCCAGTACTTC CASSVGGATLETQYF
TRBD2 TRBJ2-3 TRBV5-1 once TGCGCCAGCAGCCTGGCCGGGACTAGTGGCACAGATACGCAGTATTTT CASSLAGTSGTDTQYF
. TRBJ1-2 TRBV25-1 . TGTGCCAGCAGTCCCCCATTGCGAGATGGCTACACCTTC CASSPPLRDGYTF
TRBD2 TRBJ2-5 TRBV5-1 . TGCGCCAGCAGCTTGGCCGTGGGTAGCGGGTCGCTTGGGTCTAAAGAGACCCAGTACTTC CASSLAVGSGSLGSKETQYF
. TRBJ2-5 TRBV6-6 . TGTGCCAGCAGTTACGGCGGGGAGGCGACCCAGTACTTC CASSYGGEATQYF
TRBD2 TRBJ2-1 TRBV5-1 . TGCGCCAGCAGAGCGAGGACTAGCGGGGGGTCCAACAATGAGCAGTTCTTC CASRARTSGGSNNEQFF
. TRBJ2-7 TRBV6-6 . TGTGCCAGCAGAGGGACTTACGAGCAGTACTTC CASRGTYEQYF
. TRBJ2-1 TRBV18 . TGTGCCAGCTCACCACGGTCACAGGCGCCCCTCTACAATGAGCAGTTCTTC CASSPRSQAPLYNEQFF
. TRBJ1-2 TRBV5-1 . TGCGCCAGCAGCCCCATAGAGGCTGGTGGCTACACCTTC CASSPIEAGGYTF
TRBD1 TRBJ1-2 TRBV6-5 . TGTGCCAGCAGTTACTCTGGACAGGGCTATGGCTACACCTTC CASSYSGQGYGYTF
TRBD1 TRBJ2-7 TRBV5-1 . TGCGCCAGCAGCTCCATCGACAGGGGTTCCCGCGAGCAGTACTTC CASSSIDRGSREQYF